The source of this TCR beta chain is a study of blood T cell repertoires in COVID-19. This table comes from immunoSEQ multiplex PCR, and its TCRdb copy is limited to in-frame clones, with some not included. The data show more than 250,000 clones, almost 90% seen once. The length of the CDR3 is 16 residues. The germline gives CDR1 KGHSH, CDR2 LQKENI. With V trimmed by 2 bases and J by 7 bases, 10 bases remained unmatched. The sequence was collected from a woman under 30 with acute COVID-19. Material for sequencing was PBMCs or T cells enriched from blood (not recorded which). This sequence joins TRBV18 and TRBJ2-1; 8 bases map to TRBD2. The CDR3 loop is CASSPTAPGGLNEQFF. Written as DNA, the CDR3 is TGTGCCAGCTCACCAACTGCCCCGGGAGGGTTAAATGAGCAGTTCTTC.